This TCR beta chain stems from a study of PD-1 blockade in classical Hodgkin lymphoma. Across the whole study: Intravenous delivery of nivolumab at 3 mg/kg to patients occurred every 2 weeks.

Study results and caveats: In CD4+ cells, TCR diversity went up significantly by C4D1, but in CD8+ cells it did not.

Time point here: cycle 4 day 1 (C4D1), after 6 weeks of nivolumab. Following autologous stem cell transplantation, relapse occurred in every patient, and exposure to brentuximab vedotin varied. In this sample, this clone turned up a few times. Its antigen is as yet unknown. Germline CDR1 is SQVTM and CDR2 is ANQGSEA. This CDR3 comprises 12 residues. V gave up 4 bases and J gave up 6 bases, with 13 bases separating them. Produced via immunoSEQ multiplex PCR; TCRdb's table is partial and in-frame only. Here the sample spans fewer than 30,000 clones, approximately 68% being singletons. The J gene is TRBJ2-7, the V gene TRBV29-1; the D gene could be TRBD1 or TRBD2 (5 bases each). This clonotype was obtained from a human donor with classical Hodgkin lymphoma. Sequencing used peripheral blood mononuclear cells (PBMCs), obtained before the fourth cycle of nivolumab. The CDR3 is CSVAAGTGEQYF. CDR3 nucleotide sequence: TGCAGCGTTGCTGCAGGGACCGGCGAGCAGTACTTC.